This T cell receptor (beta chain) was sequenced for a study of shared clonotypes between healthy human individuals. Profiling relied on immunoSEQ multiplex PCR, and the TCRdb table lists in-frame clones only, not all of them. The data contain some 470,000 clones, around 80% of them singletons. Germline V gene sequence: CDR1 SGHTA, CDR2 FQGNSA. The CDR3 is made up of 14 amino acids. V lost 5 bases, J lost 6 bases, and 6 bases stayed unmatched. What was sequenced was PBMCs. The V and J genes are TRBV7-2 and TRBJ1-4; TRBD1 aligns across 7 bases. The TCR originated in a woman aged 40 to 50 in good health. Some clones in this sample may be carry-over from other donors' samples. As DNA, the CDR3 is TGTGCCAGCAGCGAAGGGGGCGCGTATGAAAAACTGTTTTTT. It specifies CASSEGGAYEKLFF.